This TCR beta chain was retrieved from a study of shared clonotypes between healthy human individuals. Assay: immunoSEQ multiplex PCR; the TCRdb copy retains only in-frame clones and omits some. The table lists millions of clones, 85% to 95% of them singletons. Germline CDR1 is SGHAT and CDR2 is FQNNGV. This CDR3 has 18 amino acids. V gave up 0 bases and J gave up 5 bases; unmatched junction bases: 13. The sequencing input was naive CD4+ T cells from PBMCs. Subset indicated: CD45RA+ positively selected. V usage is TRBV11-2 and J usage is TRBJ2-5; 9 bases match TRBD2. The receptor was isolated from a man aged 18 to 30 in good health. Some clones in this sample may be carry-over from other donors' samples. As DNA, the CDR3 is TGTGCCAGCAGCTTAGAGTCCGTAGCGGGAGTAGGCTGGGAGACCCAGTACTTC. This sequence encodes CASSLESVAGVGWETQYF.